This passage covers 26 T cell receptor beta chains from one sample sequenced in a study of T cell repertoires in ileal Crohn's disease. Generated by immunoSEQ multiplex PCR, the TCRdb table keeps only in-frame clones and is missing some. The repertoire holds around 15,000 clones, with 70% to 90% as singletons. Sequenced material: ileal tissue. The receptors shown here come from an adult with Crohn's disease.

The chain combines TRBV14 with TRBJ1-1, with D maybe TRBD1 (6 bases). Trimming took 4 bases from V and 5 from J, leaving 14 bases between them. The germline gives CDR1 SGHDN, CDR2 FVKESK. The CDR3 runs to 14 residues. The CDR3 is CASSPGRGYTEAFF. The CDR3 DNA follows: TGTGCCAGCAGCCCCGGCAGGGGCTATACTGAAGCTTTCTTT.

This chain uses TRBV27 with TRBJ2-1, with 8 bases aligning to TRBD2. The length of the CDR3 is 16 residues. The germline gives CDR1 MNHEY, CDR2 SMNVEV (reference sequence). J gave up 2 bases and V 3 bases, and 6 bases lay outside the gene matches. CDR3 sequence: CASSFLGTRPYNEQFF. The CDR3 DNA is TGTGCCAGCAGTTTCCTCGGGACTAGGCCCTACAATGAGCAGTTCTTC.

The chain combines TRBV9 with TRBJ1-6; 8 nucleotides agree with TRBD1. The CDR3 is 12 amino acids. Germline lookup yields CDR1 SGDLS and CDR2 YYNGEE. Trimming took 3 bases from V and 10 from J; bases not matched to a gene: 0. CDR3 DNA sequence: TGTGCCAGCAGCGCAGGGGGCTCACCCCTCCACTTT. It yields the protein CASSAGGSPLHF. The full variable domain, in which reference TRBV9 and TRBJ1-6 provide the parts outside the CDR3, is DSGVTQTPKHLITATGQRVTLRCSPRSGDLSVYWYQQSLDQGLQFLIQYYNGEERAKGNILERFSAQQFPDLHSELNLSSLELGDSALYFCASSAGGSPLHFGNGTRLTVT.

This clone was recorded once. The V and J genes are TRBV30 and TRBJ1-2, with D uncertain. There are 11 residues in the CDR3. Germline CDR1 and CDR2: GTSNPN and SVGIG (reference sequence). V was pared by 5 bases and J by 1 base, with 5 bases between. The CDR3 spells CAWGLNYGYTF. CDR3 bases: TGTGCCTGGGGCCTTAACTATGGCTACACCTTC. Based on the CDR3 plus reference TRBV30 and TRBJ1-2, the full variable domain is SQTIHQWPATLVQPVGSPLSLECTVEGTSNPNLYWYRQAAGRGLQLLFYSVGIGQISSEVPQNLSASRPQDRQFILSSKKLLLSDSGFYLCAWGLNYGYTFGSGTRLTVV.

This sequence joins TRBV28 and TRBJ1-5, with 9 bases fitting TRBD1. V dropped 5 bases and J dropped 4; count of bases not matched to a gene: 6. The CDR3 is 15 amino acids. CDR1 and CDR2 from the germline V gene are MDHEN and SYDVKM. CDR3 residues: CASSTGGWGNQPQHF. The CDR3 DNA reads as TGTGCCAGCAGTACAGGGGGCTGGGGGAATCAGCCCCAGCATTTT.

The chain couples TRBV11-2 to TRBJ2-3; 11 bases line up with TRBD2. The V gene's germline CDR1 is SGHAT and CDR2 FQNNGV. CDR3 size: 19 residues. The V gene end was trimmed by 2 bases and the J gene end by 2 bases; junction bases not matched to a gene: 12. CDR3 protein: CASSLSGRTSGGITDTQYF. In DNA form, the CDR3 reads TGTGCCAGCAGCTTATCCGGACGTACTAGCGGGGGTATCACAGATACGCAGTATTTT.

The chain recombines TRBV19 with TRBJ1-6; 7 nucleotides align to TRBD1. Germline assignment: CDR1 LNHDA and CDR2 SQIVND (reference sequence). V shed 2 bases and J 8 bases; nucleotides not matched to a gene: 9. The CDR3 extends over 16 amino acids. The CDR3 protein is CASSILGGRGDSPLHF. DNA for the CDR3: TGTGCCAGTAGTATACTCGGAGGCAGGGGGGATTCACCCCTCCACTTT.

CDR3 sequence: CASSWDNSGNTIYF. Here the CDR3 DNA reads TGCGCCAGCAGTTGGGACAACTCTGGAAACACCATATATTTT. The chain has TRBV5-1 and TRBJ1-3; D is perhaps TRBD1 (6 bases). V was clipped by 5 bases and J by 0 bases, with 9 bases between them. Germline CDR1 reads SGHRS; CDR2 reads YFSETQ. The CDR3 sequence is 14 residues long.

The rearrangement uses TRBV5-4 and TRBJ1-1; tentative D call: TRBD1 (5 bases). CDR1 is SGHNT and CDR2 is YYREEE in the germline V gene (reference sequence). With 0 bases removed from V and 1 base from J, the gap between germline ends came to 7 bases. This CDR3 spans 14 amino acids. CDR3 coding DNA: TGTGCCAGCAGCTTGGCCACAGGGAACACTGAAGCTTTCTTT. It encodes CASSLATGNTEAFF.

This clone has more than one count but fewer than ten. The chain is built from TRBV19 and TRBJ1-5; 8 nucleotides align to TRBD1. With 1 base clipped from V and 2 bases from J, the junction kept 4 bases outside the gene matches. CDR1 LNHDA and CDR2 SQIVND come from the germline V gene (reference sequence). This CDR3 contains 16 residues. CDR3 bases: TGTGCCAGTAGTATAGCAGCAGGGGGCGGCAATCAGCCCCAGCATTTT. Protein product: CASSIAAGGGNQPQHF.

V and J are TRBV5-1 and TRBJ2-1; possible D gene TRBD2, 5 bases. From germline, CDR1 is SGHRS and CDR2 YFSETQ. CDR3 length equals 12 residues. The germline V and J ends were trimmed by 5 bases and 4 bases, with 7 bases remaining between them. DNA for the CDR3: TGCGCCAGCAGGGACTTATACAATGAGCAGTTCTTC. Residues: CASRDLYNEQFF.

The rearrangement uses TRBV19 and TRBJ1-5, with TRBD1 as a possible D gene (5 bases). The CDR3 consists of 13 residues. Per the germline V gene, CDR1 is LNHDA and CDR2 is SQIVND (reference sequence). V dropped 10 bases and J dropped 3 bases, with 13 bases sitting between them. CDR3 nucleotides: TGTGCCACCTCGGGGGGGATCAATCAGCCCCAGCATTTT. It translates to CATSGGINQPQHF.

The chain combines TRBV5-5 with TRBJ1-5, with 10 bases identical to TRBD1. Germline-derived CDR1 and CDR2 are SGHKS and YYEKEE (reference sequence). Unmatched junction bases numbered 4, after V lost 2 bases and J lost 5 bases. The CDR3 is 15 residues long. The CDR3 DNA sequence: TGTGCCAGCAGCTTAGGGACAGGGGAGCATCAGCCCCAGCATTTT. Residues: CASSLGTGEHQPQHF.

The rearrangement joins TRBV10-3 to TRBJ2-1; 9 bases align to TRBD2. Germline CDR1 is ENHRY and CDR2 is SYGVKD. With V trimmed by 2 bases and J by 3 bases, 2 bases remained unmatched. The CDR3 is made up of 15 amino acids. CDR3 in amino acids: CAISEQLAGYNEQFF. DNA of the CDR3: TGTGCCATCAGTGAGCAACTAGCGGGCTACAATGAGCAGTTCTTC.

The rearrangement uses TRBV29-1 and TRBJ2-5; D not certain. The length of the CDR3 is 12 residues. The V gene's germline CDR1 is SQVTM and CDR2 ANQGSEA. Deletions cut 2 bases from V and 3 bases from J, with 7 bases between. The CDR3 DNA reads TGCAGCGTTGAAAGAACAGAAGAGACCCAGTACTTC. Residues: CSVERTEETQYF.

The V call is TRBV10-3, the J call TRBJ2-5, with 9 bases identical to TRBD1. V lost 7 bases to trimming and J lost 2 bases; unmatched junction nucleotides: 5. Germline V gene sequence: CDR1 ENHRY, CDR2 SYGVKD. The CDR3 sequence is 14 residues long. The CDR3 loop reads CAIKGDREQETQYF. In DNA form, the CDR3 reads TGTGCCATCAAAGGGGACAGGGAACAAGAGACCCAGTACTTC.

The genes are TRBV19 and TRBJ2-4; TRBD1 aligns across 10 bases. The V and J ends lost 3 bases and 9 bases, in that order; junction bases with no gene match: 8. The CDR3 totals 15 residues. Germline CDR1 and CDR2: LNHDA and SQIVND (reference sequence). The CDR3 spells CASSMGTGDRGIQYF. In DNA, the CDR3 is TGTGCCAGTAGTATGGGGACAGGGGATAGAGGCATTCAGTACTTC.

This chain links TRBV5-1 with TRBJ1-2; 7 nucleotides line up with TRBD1. CDR1 and CDR2 (germline): SGHRS, YFSETQ. After removal of 3 bases from V and 6 bases from J, the junction contained 5 bases not matched to a gene. This CDR3 is 13 amino acids long. The CDR3 here is CASSYTGTDGYTF. CDR3 bases: TGCGCCAGCAGCTACACCGGGACAGATGGCTACACCTTC.

The chain combines TRBV7-3 with TRBJ1-1, with 10 bases aligning to TRBD1. CDR3 size: 14 residues. Per germline, CDR1 SGHTA and CDR2 FQGTGA. The trim removed 5 bases at V and 7 bases at J, leaving 7 bases unmatched. CDR3 sequence (DNA): TGTGCCAGCAGCCCCCAGGGACAGGGGCTTGAAGCTTTCTTT. It codes for CASSPQGQGLEAFF.

This clone has just a few counts. The rearrangement uses TRBV28 and TRBJ1-1; 7 bases are a match to TRBD1. Losses at the gene ends were 7 bases for V and 7 bases for J; bases not matched to a gene: 12. The CDR3 totals 14 residues. Germline CDR1 reads MDHEN; CDR2 reads SYDVKM. In DNA, the CDR3 is TGTGCCAGCATCCACCCGACAGGGCGGAATGAAGCTTTCTTT. It encodes CASIHPTGRNEAFF.

The rearrangement joins TRBV11-2 to TRBJ2-5, with unresolved D. This CDR3 comprises 16 residues. Germline V gives CDR1 SGHAT, CDR2 FQNNGV. Trimming cost V 1 base and J 5 bases, with 17 bases left between them. The CDR3: CASSLGGSSRQETQYF. CDR3 in DNA: TGTGCCAGCAGCTTAGGAGGTTCTTCAAGGCAGGAGACCCAGTACTTC. The variable domain in full, completed from reference TRBV11-2 and TRBJ2-5, reads EAGVAQSPRYKIIEKRQSVAFWCNPISGHATLYWYQQILGQGPKLLIQFQNNGVVDDSQLPKDRFSAERLKGVDSTLKIQPAKLEDSAVYLCASSLGGSSRQETQYFGPGTRLLVL.

This clone was recorded only once. V is TRBV5-6 and J is TRBJ2-5, with 9 nucleotides matching TRBD2. The CDR3 runs 16 residues. Germline V gene data show CDR1 as SGHDT and CDR2 as YYEEEE. Trimming at V came to 3 bases and at J to 4 bases, leaving 10 bases not matched to a gene. The CDR3 sequence: CASSWPLAGKRETQYF. In DNA form, the CDR3 reads TGTGCCAGCAGCTGGCCGCTAGCGGGGAAAAGAGAGACCCAGTACTTC.

This chain uses TRBV15 with TRBJ2-2; D is perhaps TRBD1 (5 bases). CDR3 size: 15 residues. Germline V gene lookup returns CDR1 LNHNV and CDR2 YYDKDF (reference sequence). Between the trimmed V and J ends, which lost 1 base and 3 bases, there was a span of 9 bases. The CDR3 sequence: CATSRVLGDTGELFF. CDR3 coding DNA: TGTGCCACCAGCAGAGTGTTAGGGGACACCGGGGAGCTGTTTTTT.

This chain uses TRBV29-1 with TRBJ2-7; D may be TRBD1 (6 bases). The CDR3 is made up of 12 amino acids. With 0 bases removed from V and 4 bases from J, the gap between germline ends came to 7 bases. Germline V CDR1 and CDR2: SQVTM, ANQGSEA. Written as DNA, the CDR3 is TGCAGCGTTGAAGATCAGGGGTACGAGCAGTACTTC. Protein sequence: CSVEDQGYEQYF.

V usage is TRBV2 and J usage is TRBJ1-5; 9 bases line up with TRBD1. This CDR3 comprises 14 residues. V was clipped by 6 bases and J by 7 bases; unmatched bases: 7. Germline V gene lookup returns CDR1 SNHLY and CDR2 FYNNEI. The CDR3 DNA is TGTGCCAGCAGCCTACAGGGGGCAGGACAGCCCCAGCATTTT. As protein: CASSLQGAGQPQHF.

J is TRBJ1-1 and V is TRBV29-1; D is possibly TRBD1 (6 bases). The V gene lost 2 bases and the J gene lost 5 bases, with 18 bases spanning the gap. Germline lookup yields CDR1 SQVTM and CDR2 ANQGSEA. The CDR3 sequence is 15 residues long. CDR3 in amino acids: CSVEYIGRGRTEAFF. The CDR3 coding sequence is TGCAGCGTTGAATACATTGGCAGGGGAAGAACTGAAGCTTTCTTT.